Shown below are 5 T cell receptor beta chains from a single sample sequenced in a study of blood T cell repertoires in COVID-19. Assay used: immunoSEQ multiplex PCR; TCRdb lists only in-frame clones, some missing. Found here are roughly 330,000 clones, roughly 90% of them singletons; the top ten hold 3% to 4%. The sequenced material came from peripheral blood. Receptors were obtained from a woman between 50 and 59 years old with active or convalescent COVID-19.

The rearrangement joins TRBV5-1 to TRBJ2-1, with D possibly TRBD1 on 6 matching bases. The V and J ends lost 4 bases and 2 bases respectively, with 16 bases between them. The CDR3 sequence is 16 residues long. The germline gives CDR1 SGHRS, CDR2 YFSETQ. CDR3 sequence reads: CASSAGTGLPYNEQFF. The CDR3, as DNA: TGCGCCAGCAGCGCAGGAACAGGGCTGCCCTACAATGAGCAGTTCTTC. The entire variable domain, with the rest obtained from reference TRBV5-1 and TRBJ2-1, is as follows: KAGVTQTPRYLIKTRGQQVTLSCSPISGHRSVSWYQQTPGQGLQFLFEYFSETQRNKGNFPGRFSGRQFSNSRSEMNVSTLELGDSALYLCASSAGTGLPYNEQFFGPGTRLTVL.

The table lists this clone with a count of one. Other DNA sequences in this sample translate to the same CDR3. The chain couples TRBV5-1 to TRBJ1-2; D ambiguous. The CDR3 spans 13 residues. The V end was cut by 0 bases, the J end by 4 bases, with 7 bases between. The germline V gene encodes CDR1 SGHRS and CDR2 YFSETQ. CDR3 loop: CASSLEGAYGYTF. The CDR3 bases are TGCGCCAGCAGCTTGGAAGGAGCCTATGGCTACACCTTC.

This chain links TRBV20-1 with TRBJ2-1, with TRBD2 identical over 7 bases. The CDR3 runs to 11 residues. CDR1 is DFQATT and CDR2 is SNEGSKA in the germline V gene (reference sequence). V lost 6 bases and J lost 9; bases outside the gene matches: 5. This CDR3 reads CSAAVAGEQFF. The CDR3, as DNA: TGCAGTGCGGCTGTAGCGGGTGAGCAGTTCTTC.

The gene calls are TRBV28 and TRBJ1-2, with a possible D match to TRBD1 (5 bases). Germline V gene lookup returns CDR1 MDHEN and CDR2 SYDVKM. The CDR3 consists of 15 residues. V was clipped by 4 bases and J by 2 bases, with 14 bases between them. Here the CDR3 reads CASSSSQGWNYGYTF. CDR3 DNA: TGTGCCAGCAGTTCGTCTCAGGGATGGAACTATGGCTACACCTTC.

This clone was counted a single time. The chain uses TRBV2 and TRBJ2-7, with a tentative D call TRBD1 (5 bases). The germline V gene encodes CDR1 SNHLY and CDR2 FYNNEI. V gave up 2 bases and J gave up 3 bases, with 11 bases separating them. CDR3 length: 14 amino acids. The CDR3 sequence: CASSELQGFYEQYF. The CDR3 coding sequence is TGTGCCAGCAGTGAATTGCAGGGCTTCTACGAGCAGTACTTC. The full variable domain, in which reference TRBV2 and TRBJ2-7 provide the parts outside the CDR3, is EPEVTQTPSHQVTQMGQEVILRCVPISNHLYFYWYRQILGQKVEFLVSFYNNEISEKSEIFDDQFSVERPDGSNFTLKIRSTKLEDSAMYFCASSELQGFYEQYFGPGTRLTVT.